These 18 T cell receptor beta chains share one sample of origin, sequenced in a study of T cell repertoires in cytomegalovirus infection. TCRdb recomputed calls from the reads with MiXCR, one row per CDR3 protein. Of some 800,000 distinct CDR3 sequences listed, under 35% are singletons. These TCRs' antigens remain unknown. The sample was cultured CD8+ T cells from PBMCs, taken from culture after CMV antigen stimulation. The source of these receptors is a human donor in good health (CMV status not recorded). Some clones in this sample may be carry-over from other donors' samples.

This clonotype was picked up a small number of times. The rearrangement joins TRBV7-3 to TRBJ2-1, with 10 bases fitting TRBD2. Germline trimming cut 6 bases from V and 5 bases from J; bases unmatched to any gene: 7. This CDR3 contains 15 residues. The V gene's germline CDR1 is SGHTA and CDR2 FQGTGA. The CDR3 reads CASSPTSGYDNEQFF. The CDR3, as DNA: TGTGCCAGCAGTCCGACTAGCGGGTATGACAATGAGCAGTTCTTC.

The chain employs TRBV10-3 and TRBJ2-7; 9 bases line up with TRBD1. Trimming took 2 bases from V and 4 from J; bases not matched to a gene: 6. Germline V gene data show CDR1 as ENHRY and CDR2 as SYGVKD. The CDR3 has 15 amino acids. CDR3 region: CAISEGMGQGYEQYV. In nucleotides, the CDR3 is TGTGCCATCAGTGAGGGGATGGGACAGGGTTACGAGCAGTACGTC.

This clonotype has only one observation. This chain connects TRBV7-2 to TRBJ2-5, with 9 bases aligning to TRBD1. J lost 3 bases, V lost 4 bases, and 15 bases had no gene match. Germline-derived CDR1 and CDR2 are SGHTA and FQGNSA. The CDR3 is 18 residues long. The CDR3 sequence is CASSSYYRDREGEETQYF. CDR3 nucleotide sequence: TGTGCCAGCAGCTCCTACTACCGGGACAGGGAGGGAGAAGAGACCCAGTACTTC.

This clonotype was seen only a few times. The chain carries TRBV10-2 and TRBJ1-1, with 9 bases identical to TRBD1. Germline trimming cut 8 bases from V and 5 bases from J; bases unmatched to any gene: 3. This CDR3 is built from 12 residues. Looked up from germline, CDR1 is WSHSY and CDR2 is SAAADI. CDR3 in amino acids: CASDRGGTEAFF. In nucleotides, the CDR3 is TGCGCCAGCGACAGGGGGGGGACTGAAGCTTTCTTT.

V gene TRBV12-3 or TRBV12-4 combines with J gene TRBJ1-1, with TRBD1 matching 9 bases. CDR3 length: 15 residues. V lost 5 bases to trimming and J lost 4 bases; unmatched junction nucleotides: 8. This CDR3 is CASSVSGTGSTEAFF. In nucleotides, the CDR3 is TGTGCCAGCAGTGTTTCGGGGACAGGGTCCACTGAAGCTTTCTTT.

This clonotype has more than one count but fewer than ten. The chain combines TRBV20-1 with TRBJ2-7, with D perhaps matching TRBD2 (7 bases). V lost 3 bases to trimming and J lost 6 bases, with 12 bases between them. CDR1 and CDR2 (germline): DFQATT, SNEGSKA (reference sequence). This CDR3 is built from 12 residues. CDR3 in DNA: TGCAGTGCTAGCCTAGGGGGGGTCGAGCAGTACGTC. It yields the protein CSASLGGVEQYV.

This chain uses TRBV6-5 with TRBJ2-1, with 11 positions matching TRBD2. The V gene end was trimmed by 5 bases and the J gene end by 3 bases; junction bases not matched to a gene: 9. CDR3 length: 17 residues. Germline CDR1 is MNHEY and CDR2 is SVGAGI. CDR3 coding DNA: TGTGCCAGCAGTACCCTCTCTAGCGGGGGGATCTACAATGAGCAGTTCTTC. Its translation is CASSTLSSGGIYNEQFF.

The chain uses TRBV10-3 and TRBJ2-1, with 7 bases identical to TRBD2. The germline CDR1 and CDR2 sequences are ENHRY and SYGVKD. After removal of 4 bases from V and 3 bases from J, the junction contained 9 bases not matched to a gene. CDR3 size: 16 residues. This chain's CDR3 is CAISAHLGGGYNEQFF. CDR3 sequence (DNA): TGTGCCATCAGTGCACACCTAGGCGGGGGCTACAATGAGCAGTTCTTC.

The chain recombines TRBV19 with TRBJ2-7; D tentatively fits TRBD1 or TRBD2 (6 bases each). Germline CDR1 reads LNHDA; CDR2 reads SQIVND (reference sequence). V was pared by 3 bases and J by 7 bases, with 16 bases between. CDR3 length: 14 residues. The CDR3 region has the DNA TGTGCCAGTAGTATCGAGGGGGGACTTCGGGAGCAGTACTTC. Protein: CASSIEGGLREQYF. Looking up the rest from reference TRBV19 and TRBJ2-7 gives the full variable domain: DGGITQSPKYLFRKEGQNVTLSCEQNLNHDAMYWYRQDPGQGLRLIYYSQIVNDFQKGDIAEGYSVSREKKESFPLTVTSAQKNPTAFYLCASSIEGGLREQYFGPGTRLTVT.

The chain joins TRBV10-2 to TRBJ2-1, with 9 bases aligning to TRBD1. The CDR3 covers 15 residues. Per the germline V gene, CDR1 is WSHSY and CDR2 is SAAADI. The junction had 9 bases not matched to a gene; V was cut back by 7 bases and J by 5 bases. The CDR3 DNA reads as TGCGCCAGCACTCCCGGGACAGGGCACCACAATGAGCAGTTCTTC. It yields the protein CASTPGTGHHNEQFF.

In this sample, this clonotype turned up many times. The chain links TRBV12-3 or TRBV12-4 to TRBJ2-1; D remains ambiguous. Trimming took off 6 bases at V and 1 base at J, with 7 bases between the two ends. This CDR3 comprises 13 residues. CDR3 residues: CASSFISYNEQFF. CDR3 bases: TGTGCCAGCAGCTTCATTTCCTACAATGAGCAGTTCTTC.

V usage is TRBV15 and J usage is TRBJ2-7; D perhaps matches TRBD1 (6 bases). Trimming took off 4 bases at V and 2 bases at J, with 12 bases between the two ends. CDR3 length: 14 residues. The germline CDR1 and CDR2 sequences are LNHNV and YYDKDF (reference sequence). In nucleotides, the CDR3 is TGTGCCACCAGCAACAGGGCTAACACCTACGAGCAGTACGTC. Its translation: CATSNRANTYEQYV.

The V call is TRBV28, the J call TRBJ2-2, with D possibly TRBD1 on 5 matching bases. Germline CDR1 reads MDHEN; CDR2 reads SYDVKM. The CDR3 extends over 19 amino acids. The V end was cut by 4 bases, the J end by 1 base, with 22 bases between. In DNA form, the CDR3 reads TGTGCCAGCAGTTCCCTGACAGCCCCCATCAGCAAGAACACCGGGGAGCTGTTTTTT. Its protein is CASSSLTAPISKNTGELFF.

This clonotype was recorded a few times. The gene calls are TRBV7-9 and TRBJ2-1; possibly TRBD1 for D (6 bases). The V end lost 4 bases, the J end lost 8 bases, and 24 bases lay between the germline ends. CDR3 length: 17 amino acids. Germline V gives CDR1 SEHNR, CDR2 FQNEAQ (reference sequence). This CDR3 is CASSWGLPGEVSYEQFF. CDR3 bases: TGTGCCAGCAGCTGGGGGCTTCCCGGGGAAGTCTCCTATGAGCAGTTCTTC. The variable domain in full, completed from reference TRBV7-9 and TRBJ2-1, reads DTGVSQNPRHKITKRGQNVTFRCDPISEHNRLYWYRQTLGQGPEFLTYFQNEAQLEKSRLLSDRFSAERPKGSFSTLEIQRTEQGDSAMYLCASSWGLPGEVSYEQFFGPGTRLTVL.

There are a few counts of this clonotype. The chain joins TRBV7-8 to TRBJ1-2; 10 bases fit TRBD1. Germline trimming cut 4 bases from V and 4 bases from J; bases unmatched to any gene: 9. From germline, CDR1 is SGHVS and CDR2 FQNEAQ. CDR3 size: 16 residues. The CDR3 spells CASSSESGTGVYGYTF. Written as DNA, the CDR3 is TGTGCCAGCAGCTCGGAATCCGGGACAGGGGTCTATGGCTACACCTTC.

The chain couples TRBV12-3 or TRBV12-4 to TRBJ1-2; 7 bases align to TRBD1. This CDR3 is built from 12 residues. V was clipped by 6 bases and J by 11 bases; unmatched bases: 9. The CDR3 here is CASRAGQERYTF. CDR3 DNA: TGTGCCAGCAGAGCTGGACAGGAGAGGTACACCTTC.

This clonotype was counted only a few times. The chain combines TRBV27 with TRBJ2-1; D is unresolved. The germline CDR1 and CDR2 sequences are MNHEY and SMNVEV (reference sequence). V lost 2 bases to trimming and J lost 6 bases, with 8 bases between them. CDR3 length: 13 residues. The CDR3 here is CASSLNSINEQFF. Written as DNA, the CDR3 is TGTGCCAGCAGTTTAAACAGTATCAATGAGCAGTTCTTC.

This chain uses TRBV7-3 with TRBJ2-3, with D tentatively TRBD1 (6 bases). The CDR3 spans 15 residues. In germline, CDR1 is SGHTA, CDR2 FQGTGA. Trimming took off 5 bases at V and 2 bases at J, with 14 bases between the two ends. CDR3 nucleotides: TGTGCCAGCAGCCCCCAGGGGCACGACACAGATACGCAGTATTTT. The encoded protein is CASSPQGHDTDTQYF.